This entry is about one T cell receptor (beta chain). Its specificity is unknown. The entry originates in a study of cytomegalovirus exposure and HLA in healthy donors. Study-level results: One variant, a missense change in DCLRE1C, was linked in a later analysis to TCR beta V- and J-gene trimming. Researchers counted around 160 TCR beta chains as cytomegalovirus-associated.

Primers: 60 Vbeta forward and 13 Jbeta reverse. Libraries were prepared by immunoSEQ multiplex PCR; TCRdb keeps only in-frame clonotypes and omits some of them. The table has 150,000 to 200,000 clones, about four fifths seen once. This CDR3 region has 12 residues. Trimming at V came to 5 bases and at J to 11 bases, leaving 6 bases not matched to a gene. Germline V gene data show CDR1 as SGHNT and CDR2 as YENEEA. There were likely unrecorded immune exposures, though donors were nominally healthy when sampled. The receptor was isolated from a male donor in good health and CMV-seropositive. Specimen: PBMCs. This chain links TRBV11-3 with TRBJ1-1; the match to TRBD1 covers 9 bases. CDR3 sequence (DNA): TGTGCCAGCAGCACTAGGACAGGGGACGCTTTCTTT. This encodes CASSTRTGDAFF.